This is a list of T cell receptor beta chains from one sample in a study of beta chain features in type 1 diabetes. Sequenced by immunoSEQ multiplex PCR; TCRdb stores in-frame clones only, minus some. The repertoire holds around 340,000 clones, with around a fifth as singletons. Sequenced: naive CD4+ T cells from blood. The receptors were gathered from a woman in her late teens or twenties in good health. Each CDR3 is given with its conserved first and last residue. The D gene is left open where the match is weak. For some rows the clone size is stated as once, few or many, or as a class when expanded; others skip it.

>TRBJ2-1|TRBV30|.|TRBD1
CAWSRDRGYNEQFF
TGTGCCTGGAGTAGGGACAGGGGGTACAATGAGCAGTTCTTC
>TRBJ2-7|TRBV6-5|.|TRBD1
CASRSPGQTYEQYF
TGTGCCAGCAGATCCCCGGGACAGACCTACGAGCAGTACTTC
>TRBJ2-1|TRBV9|few|TRBD1
CASSAWDRSSYNEQFF
TGTGCCAGCAGCGCATGGGACAGGAGCTCCTACAATGAGCAGTTCTTC
>TRBJ2-1|TRBV5-1|.|TRBD2
CASSLPGTSGGYNEQFF
TGCGCCAGCAGCTTACCCGGGACTAGCGGGGGGTACAATGAGCAGTTCTTC
>TRBJ2-3|TRBV12-5|few|.
CASGPPRTDTQYF
TGTGCTAGTGGTCCCCCCCGGACAGATACGCAGTATTTT
>TRBJ1-1|TRBV2|.|.
CASLSRRSGGVEAFF
TGTGCCAGCCTCTCCCGACGGTCAGGAGGCGTTGAAGCTTTCTTT
>TRBJ2-1|TRBV7-8|.|TRBD2
CASSPEREGYNEQFF
TGTGCCAGCAGCCCAGAGCGGGAGGGTTACAATGAGCAGTTCTTC
>TRBJ2-2|TRBV15|.|TRBD2
CATSRVPGLAGGNTGELFF
TGTGCCACCAGCAGAGTTCCGGGACTAGCGGGAGGGAACACCGGGGAGCTGTTTTTT
>TRBJ1-2|TRBV6-5|.|TRBD1
CASSYRDRGRGYTF
TGTGCCAGCAGTTACAGGGACAGGGGGCGCGGCTACACCTTC
>TRBJ1-4|TRBV7-9|.|TRBD1
CASRGTGLSEKLFF
TGTGCCAGCAGGGGGACAGGGTTGAGTGAAAAACTGTTTTTT
>TRBJ1-2|TRBV18|few|.
CASSSQGSNYGYTF
TGTGCCAGCTCATCCCAGGGGTCTAACTATGGCTACACCTTC
>TRBJ2-7|TRBV5-1|.|TRBD2
CASSLAAAGGSSYEQYF
TGCGCCAGCAGCTTGGCGGCAGCGGGAGGAAGCTCCTACGAGCAGTACTTC
>TRBJ2-1|TRBV7-9|.|.
CASSSGLILNNEQFF
TGTGCCAGCAGCTCCGGACTGATCTTGAACAATGAGCAGTTCTTC
>TRBJ1-1|TRBV18|.|.
CASSPQGANTEAFF
TGTGCCAGCTCACCACAGGGAGCAAACACTGAAGCTTTCTTT
>TRBJ2-7|TRBV29-1|.|TRBD2
CSVEGGYPSYEQYF
TGCAGCGTTGAGGGGGGGTATCCTTCCTACGAGCAGTACTTC
>TRBJ1-1|TRBV30|.|.
CAWSVLGQTYTEAFF
TGTGCCTGGAGTGTACTGGGGCAGACGTACACTGAAGCTTTCTTT
>TRBJ1-5|TRBV30|few|.
CAWSATDGQPQHF
TGTGCCTGGAGTGCGACTGACGGTCAGCCCCAGCATTTT
>TRBJ1-5|TRBV10-2|.|TRBD1
CASSESPGQGRQPQHF
TGCGCCAGCAGTGAGTCCCCCGGACAGGGCCGCCAGCCCCAGCATTTT
>TRBJ1-2|TRBV14|.|.
CASSQRGLYGYTF
TGTGCCAGCAGCCAACGAGGCCTCTATGGCTACACCTTC
>TRBJ1-2|TRBV11-2|.|TRBD1
CASSSIRDRLYGYTF
TGTGCCAGCAGCTCAATCCGGGACAGGCTCTATGGCTACACCTTC
>TRBJ2-3|TRBV4-1|.|.
CASSQPGHLKGDTQYF
TGCGCCAGCAGCCAACCGGGACATCTAAAAGGGGATACGCAGTATTTT
>TRBJ2-3|TRBV10-2|few|TRBD2
CASRLTSGGTDTQYF
TGCGCCAGCAGGCTCACTAGCGGGGGCACAGATACGCAGTATTTT
>TRBJ2-3|TRBV19|few|.
CASSSRQGTDTQYF
TGTGCCAGTAGTTCCAGGCAGGGGACAGATACGCAGTATTTT
>TRBJ1-5|TRBV7-2|.|.
CASSFAVLGSQPQHF
TGTGCCAGCAGCTTCGCGGTATTGGGGAGTCAGCCCCAGCATTTT
>TRBJ1-2|TRBV2|.|TRBD1
CASSNQGDYGYTF
TGTGCCAGCTCCAATCAGGGGGACTATGGCTACACCTTC
>TRBJ2-5|TRBV4-2|few|.
CASSQDGGGETQYF
TGTGCCAGCAGCCAAGATGGTGGGGGGGAGACCCAGTACTTC